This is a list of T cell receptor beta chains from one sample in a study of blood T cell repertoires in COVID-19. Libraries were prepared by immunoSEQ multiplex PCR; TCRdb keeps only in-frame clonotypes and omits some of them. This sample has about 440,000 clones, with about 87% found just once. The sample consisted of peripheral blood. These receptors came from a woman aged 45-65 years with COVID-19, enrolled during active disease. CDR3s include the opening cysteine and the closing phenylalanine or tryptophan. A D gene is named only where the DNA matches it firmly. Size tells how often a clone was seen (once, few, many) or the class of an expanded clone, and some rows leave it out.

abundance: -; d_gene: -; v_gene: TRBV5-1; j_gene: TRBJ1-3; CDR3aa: CASSSERTEDGNTIYF; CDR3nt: TGCGCCAGCAGCTCCGAAAGGACGGAGGATGGAAACACCATATATTTT
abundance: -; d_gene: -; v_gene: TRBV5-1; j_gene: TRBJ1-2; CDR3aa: CASSPGTSYGYTF; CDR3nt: TGCGCCAGCAGCCCCGGGACAAGTTATGGCTACACCTTC
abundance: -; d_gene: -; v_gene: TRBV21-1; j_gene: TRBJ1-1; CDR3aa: CASSGLRNTEAFF; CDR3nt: TGTGCCAGCAGCGGGCTAAGGAACACTGAAGCTTTCTTT
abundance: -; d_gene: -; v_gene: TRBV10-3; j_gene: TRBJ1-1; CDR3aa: CASGLAGENTEAFF; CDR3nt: TGTGCCTCGGGACTAGCGGGGGAGAACACTGAAGCTTTCTTT
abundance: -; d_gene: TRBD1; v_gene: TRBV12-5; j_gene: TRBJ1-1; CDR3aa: CASGEDRGYTEAFF; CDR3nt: TGTGCTAGTGGGGAGGACAGGGGGTACACTGAAGCTTTCTTT
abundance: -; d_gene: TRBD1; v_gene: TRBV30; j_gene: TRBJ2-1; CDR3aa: CACTSQGAVYEQFF; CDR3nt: TGTGCCTGTACGTCTCAGGGGGCGGTGTATGAGCAGTTCTTC
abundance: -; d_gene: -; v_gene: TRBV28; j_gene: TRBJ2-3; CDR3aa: CASSSPSGTDTQYF; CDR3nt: TGTGCCAGCAGTTCCCCCTCGGGCACAGATACGCAGTATTTT
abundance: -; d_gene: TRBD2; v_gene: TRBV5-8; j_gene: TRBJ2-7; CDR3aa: CASISGLGAEQYF; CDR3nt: TGTGCCAGCATTTCGGGACTAGGGGCCGAGCAGTACTTC
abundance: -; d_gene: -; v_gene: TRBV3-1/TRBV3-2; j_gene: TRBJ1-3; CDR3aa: CASGGGGNTIYF; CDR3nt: TGTGCCTCGGGGGGAGGTGGAAACACCATATATTTT
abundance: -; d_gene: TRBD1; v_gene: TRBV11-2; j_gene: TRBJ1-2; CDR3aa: CASSTSKRGQGVNYGYTF; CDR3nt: TGTGCCAGCAGCACTTCTAAAAGGGGACAGGGGGTAAACTATGGCTACACCTTC
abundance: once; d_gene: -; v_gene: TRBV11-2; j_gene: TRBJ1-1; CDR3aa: CASSSRGGDEAFF; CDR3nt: TGTGCCAGCAGCTCACGGGGGGGGGATGAAGCTTTCTTT
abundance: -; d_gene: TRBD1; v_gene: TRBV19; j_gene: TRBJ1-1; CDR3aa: CASSIQGAYTEAFF; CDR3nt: TGTGCCAGTAGTATTCAGGGGGCCTACACTGAAGCTTTCTTT
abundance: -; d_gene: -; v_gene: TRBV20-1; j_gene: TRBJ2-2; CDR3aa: CSASSVGELFF; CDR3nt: TGCAGTGCTAGTAGCGTCGGGGAGCTGTTTTTT
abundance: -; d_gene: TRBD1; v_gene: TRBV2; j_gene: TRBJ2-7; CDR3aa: CASHPFADRGEQYF; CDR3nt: TGTGCCAGCCATCCTTTTGCCGACAGGGGCGAGCAGTACTTC
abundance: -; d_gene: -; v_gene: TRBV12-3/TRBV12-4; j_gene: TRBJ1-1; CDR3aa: CASSRDRHTEAFF; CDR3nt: TGTGCCAGCAGTAGAGACAGGCACACTGAAGCTTTCTTT
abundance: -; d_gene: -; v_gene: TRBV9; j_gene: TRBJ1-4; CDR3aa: CASSPFRGEKLFF; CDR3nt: TGTGCCAGCAGCCCGTTCCGGGGGGAAAAACTGTTTTTT
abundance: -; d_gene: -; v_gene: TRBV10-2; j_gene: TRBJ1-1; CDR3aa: CASSPGGTEAFF; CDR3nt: TGCGCCAGCAGCCCGGGGGGGACTGAAGCTTTCTTT
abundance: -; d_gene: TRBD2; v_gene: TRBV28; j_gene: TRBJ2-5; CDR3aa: CASSPWEGQETQYF; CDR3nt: TGTGCCAGCAGTCCCTGGGAGGGTCAAGAGACCCAGTACTTC
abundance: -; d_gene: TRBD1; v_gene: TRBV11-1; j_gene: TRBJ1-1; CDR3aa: CASSPRQGGAAFF; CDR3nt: TGTGCCAGCAGCCCGCGACAGGGAGGTGCAGCTTTCTTT
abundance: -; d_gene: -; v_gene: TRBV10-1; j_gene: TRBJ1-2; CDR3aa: CASSESGGSGYTF; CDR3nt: TGCGCCAGCAGTGAGTCTGGGGGGTCCGGCTACACCTTC
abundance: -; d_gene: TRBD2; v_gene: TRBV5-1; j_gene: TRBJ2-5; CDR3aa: CASSLSQRGGPETQYF; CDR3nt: TGCGCCAGCAGCTTGTCCCAGCGGGGGGGCCCGGAGACCCAGTACTTC
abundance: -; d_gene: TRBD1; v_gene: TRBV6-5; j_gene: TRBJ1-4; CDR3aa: CASRTGATNEKLFF; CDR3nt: TGTGCCAGCAGAACAGGGGCGACTAATGAAAAACTGTTTTTT
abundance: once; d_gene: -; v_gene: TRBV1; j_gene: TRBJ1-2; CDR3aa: CTSSQDQVRVANYGYTF; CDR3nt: TGCACCAGCAGCCAAGATCAGGTCAGAGTAGCTAACTATGGCTACACCTTC